Presented here are 27 T cell receptor beta chains from one specimen sequenced in a study of blood T cell repertoires in COVID-19. TCRdb's copy holds only in-frame clones and misses some; the assay was immunoSEQ multiplex PCR. Found here are approximately 170,000 clones, roughly four fifths of them singletons; the top ten hold roughly 7.5%. The sequencing sample was made of peripheral blood. The receptors were sampled from a man aged 35 to 55 who had recovered from COVID-19.

The V call is TRBV9, the J call TRBJ2-7; 7 nucleotides line up with TRBD2. CDR1 is SGDLS, CDR2 YYNGEE, per germline. This CDR3 spans 15 amino acids. Unmatched junction bases numbered 5, after V lost 0 bases and J lost 2 bases. CDR3 region: CASSVAGGLTYEQYF. The DNA of the CDR3 is TGTGCCAGCAGCGTAGCGGGGGGTCTCACCTACGAGCAGTACTTC.

V is TRBV15 and J is TRBJ1-3, with D hard to call. Germline CDR1 reads LNHNV; CDR2 reads YYDKDF (reference sequence). V was shortened by 1 base and J by 0 bases, with 13 bases between the two germline ends. This CDR3 is built from 17 residues. The CDR3 spells CATSRVRTGASGNTIYF. The CDR3 DNA sequence: TGTGCCACCAGCAGAGTCCGGACGGGAGCCTCTGGAAACACCATATATTTT.

This chain connects TRBV28 to TRBJ1-1; TRBD1 aligns across 9 bases. Trimming took 3 bases from V and 1 from J; bases not matched to a gene: 9. Germline CDR1 and CDR2: MDHEN and SYDVKM. The length of the CDR3 is 17 residues. CDR3 DNA: TGTGCCAGCAGTTTCGGGGGACAGGGTGGCGGGAACACTGAAGCTTTCTTT. The encoded protein is CASSFGGQGGGNTEAFF. Full variable domain (remainder filled in from reference TRBV28 and TRBJ1-1): DVKVTQSSRYLVKRTGEKVFLECVQDMDHENMFWYRQDPGLGLRLIYFSYDVKMKEKGDIPEGYSVSREKKERFSLILESASTNQTSMYLCASSFGGQGGGNTEAFFGQGTRLTVV.

The CDR3 protein is CASSQGAGDYQPQHF. In DNA, the CDR3 is TGTGCCAGCAGCCAAGGGGCCGGGGATTATCAGCCCCAGCATTTT. The chain couples TRBV4-2 to TRBJ1-5; D is unclear. CDR1 LGHNA and CDR2 YNFKEQ come from the germline V gene. Deletions cut 1 base from V and 5 bases from J, with 12 bases between. This CDR3 comprises 15 residues.

This clone has more than one count but fewer than ten. This chain links TRBV29-1 with TRBJ1-2, with TRBD1 identical over 10 bases. Germline V gives CDR1 SQVTM, CDR2 ANQGSEA. The junction had 5 bases not matched to a gene; V was cut back by 3 bases and J by 7 bases. This CDR3 has 13 residues. The CDR3 sequence: CSVDWTGGSGYTF. DNA of the CDR3: TGCAGCGTTGATTGGACAGGGGGGAGTGGCTACACCTTC.

The rearrangement uses TRBV3-1 (or the pseudogene TRBV3-2) and TRBJ2-5; no clear D. Trimming took 5 bases from V and 0 from J, leaving 10 bases between them. CDR1 and CDR2 (germline): LGHDT, YNNKEL (reference sequence). The length of the CDR3 is 14 residues. The CDR3: CASSWSVYQETQYF. The CDR3 coding sequence is TGTGCCAGCAGCTGGAGCGTGTACCAAGAGACCCAGTACTTC.

The chain is built from TRBV18 and TRBJ2-4, with a weak D call TRBD2 (6 bases). Trimming took 5 bases from V and 9 from J, leaving 20 bases between them. Per the germline V gene, CDR1 is KGHSH and CDR2 is LQKENI. CDR3 length: 15 amino acids. CDR3: CASSGGETPIFIQYF. The CDR3 coding sequence is TGTGCCAGCTCAGGAGGGGAGACACCTATTTTCATTCAGTACTTC.

The CDR3 here is CSVGGGTYEQYF. DNA for the CDR3: TGCAGCGTTGGCGGGGGAACCTACGAGCAGTACTTC. The rearrangement joins TRBV29-1 to TRBJ2-7; 7 nucleotides match TRBD2. With 4 bases clipped from V and 2 bases from J, the junction kept 2 bases outside the gene matches. The CDR3 is 12 residues long. Germline CDR1 SQVTM, CDR2 ANQGSEA.

V and J are TRBV9 and TRBJ2-7; 9 bases fit TRBD2. Germline CDR1 reads SGDLS; CDR2 reads YYNGEE. J gave up 7 bases and V 2 bases, and 4 bases lay outside the gene matches. This CDR3 is 13 amino acids long. The CDR3 DNA reads TGTGCCAGCAGCGTGGGTAGCGGGAGAGAGCAGTACTTC. It encodes CASSVGSGREQYF. Full variable domain (rest looked up from reference TRBV9 and TRBJ2-7): DSGVTQTPKHLITATGQRVTLRCSPRSGDLSVYWYQQSLDQGLQFLIQYYNGEERAKGNILERFSAQQFPDLHSELNLSSLELGDSALYFCASSVGSGREQYFGPGTRLTVT.

The genes are TRBV19 and TRBJ2-1; 7 nucleotides align to TRBD2. Germline CDR1 LNHDA, CDR2 SQIVND (reference sequence). Trimming cost V 7 bases and J 7 bases; bases outside gene matches: 7. The CDR3 runs to 13 residues. The CDR3 here is CASTTSGLNEQFF. CDR3 DNA sequence: TGTGCCAGTACCACGTCGGGACTAAATGAGCAGTTCTTC.

The chain recombines TRBV5-4 with TRBJ1-1; no definite D call. Per germline, CDR1 SGHNT and CDR2 YYREEE (reference sequence). V was clipped by 4 bases and J by 1 base, with 8 bases between them. The CDR3 has 13 residues. CDR3: CASSLPGNTEAFF. In DNA form, the CDR3 reads TGTGCCAGCAGCCTCCCAGGGAACACTGAAGCTTTCTTT.

The chain links TRBV7-2 to TRBJ2-1, with 7 bases that match TRBD1. Germline assignment: CDR1 SGHTA and CDR2 FQGNSA. This CDR3 region has 16 residues. Unmatched junction bases numbered 7, after V lost 4 bases and J lost 1 base. The CDR3 sequence: CASSSTGALSYNEQFF. The CDR3 nucleotides read TGTGCCAGCAGCTCCACAGGGGCCTTGTCCTACAATGAGCAGTTCTTC.

The sample holds one count of this clone. The rearrangement links TRBV11-3 to TRBJ2-2; no firm D call. CDR1 and CDR2 from the germline V gene are SGHNT and YENEEA. The CDR3 contains 13 residues. V lost 5 bases to trimming and J lost 4 bases, with 8 bases between them. The CDR3 DNA reads TGTGCCAGCAGCCTGACAACCACCGGGGAGCTGTTTTTT. Translated: CASSLTTTGELFF.

The chain joins TRBV24-1 to TRBJ2-7; D might be TRBD2 (5 bases). V was clipped by 5 bases and J by 5 bases, with 12 bases between them. CDR3 size: 13 residues. In germline, CDR1 is KGHDR, CDR2 SFDVKD. The DNA of the CDR3 is TGTGCCACCAGTGGGATTACAGCGGACGAGCAGTACTTC. Translation gives CATSGITADEQYF.

The chain recombines TRBV21-1 with TRBJ2-2; TRBD2 is taken as the D call from the table, unchecked against the DNA. TRBV21-1 is a pseudogene locus. The length of the CDR3 is 16 residues. In DNA form, the CDR3 reads TGTGCCAGCGCCTTCAGAGGGCCCCCCAACACCGGGGAGCTGTTTTTT. As protein: CASAFRGPPNTGELFF.

In this sample, this clone turned up a few times. One end of the junction does not line up with germline, which may come from a read error. CDR3 coding DNA: TGTGCCAGCAGCTTAGATCCGGAAAGGGGGTCCGAGGAGTACTTC. This codes for CASSLDPERGSEEYF. V usage is TRBV11-2 and J usage is TRBJ2-7; tentatively, D is TRBD1 (6 bases). This CDR3 has 15 residues. Germline V lookup: CDR1 SGHAT, CDR2 FQNNGV.

The CDR3 here is CATSRAPPDTQYF. In nucleotides, the CDR3 is TGTGCCACCAGCAGAGCTCCCCCCGATACGCAGTATTTT. The chain combines TRBV15 with TRBJ2-3; D ambiguous. Germline V gives CDR1 LNHNV, CDR2 YYDKDF (reference sequence). This CDR3 comprises 13 residues. V lost 1 base and J 6 bases, leaving 8 bases between the germline ends.

The chain carries TRBV5-5 and TRBJ2-1, with TRBD2 matching over 8 bases. The length of the CDR3 is 15 residues. CDR1 is SGHKS, CDR2 YYEKEE, per germline (reference sequence). The V gene end was trimmed by 7 bases and the J gene end by 5 bases; junction bases not matched to a gene: 11. CDR3 sequence (DNA): TGTGCCAGCGCCGAATGGCGGGAGGCCGACAATGAGCAGTTCTTC. Translating gives CASAEWREADNEQFF.

This CDR3 is CASSVDQGARSEQFF. The CDR3 region has the DNA TGTGCCAGCAGCGTAGACCAGGGGGCTAGAAGTGAGCAGTTCTTC. This chain uses TRBV9 with TRBJ2-1; 8 bases match TRBD1. The CDR3 runs to 15 residues. Germline assignment: CDR1 SGDLS and CDR2 YYNGEE. V gave up 0 bases and J gave up 9 bases; unmatched junction bases: 8.

The chain joins TRBV18 to TRBJ2-1, with TRBD2 identical over 15 bases. The CDR3 consists of 17 residues. V lost 2 bases to trimming and J lost 4 bases; unmatched junction nucleotides: 3. Germline V CDR1 and CDR2: KGHSH, LQKENI. The CDR3 spells CASSPTGLAGGYNEQFF. In DNA form, the CDR3 reads TGTGCCAGCTCACCAACGGGACTAGCGGGGGGTTACAATGAGCAGTTCTTC.

The rearrangement joins TRBV24-1 to TRBJ2-2; 7 positions agree with TRBD1. CDR1 and CDR2 (germline): KGHDR, SFDVKD. After removal of 4 bases from V and 3 bases from J, the junction contained 10 bases not matched to a gene. This CDR3 spans 17 amino acids. CDR3 in amino acids: CATSDSLPDRDTGELFF. CDR3 nucleotides: TGTGCCACCAGTGACTCTTTGCCCGACAGGGACACCGGGGAGCTGTTTTTT.

J is TRBJ1-6 and V is TRBV18; 8 bases match TRBD1. Losses at the gene ends were 3 bases for V and 6 bases for J; bases not matched to a gene: 4. The CDR3 is 15 residues long. Germline V lookup: CDR1 KGHSH, CDR2 LQKENI. The CDR3 reads CASSPGQGGNSPLHF. The CDR3 DNA sequence: TGTGCCAGCTCACCCGGACAGGGTGGTAATTCACCCCTCCACTTT.

V gene TRBV19 combines with J gene TRBJ1-5; possible D gene TRBD1, 6 bases. With 9 bases removed from V and 4 bases from J, the gap between germline ends came to 19 bases. The CDR3 is made up of 15 amino acids. Germline values: CDR1 LNHDA, CDR2 SQIVND (reference sequence). This CDR3 is CASWDMWKSNQPQHF. In DNA form, the CDR3 reads TGTGCCAGCTGGGACATGTGGAAGTCTAATCAGCCCCAGCATTTT. The full variable domain, completed using reference TRBV19 and TRBJ1-5, is DGGITQSPKYLFRKEGQNVTLSCEQNLNHDAMYWYRQDPGQGLRLIYYSQIVNDFQKGDIAEGYSVSREKKESFPLTVTSAQKNPTAFYLCASWDMWKSNQPQHFGDGTRLSIL.

CDR3 loop: CASGLRRVAFF. CDR3 DNA: TGTGCCAGCGGTTTGAGGAGGGTAGCTTTCTTT. V is TRBV11-3 and J is TRBJ1-1; the D is unclear. From germline, CDR1 is SGHNT and CDR2 YENEEA. With 8 bases removed from V and 10 bases from J, the gap between germline ends came to 14 bases. There are 11 residues in the CDR3.

V is TRBV12-3 or TRBV12-4 and J is TRBJ2-1; tentatively, D is TRBD2 (7 bases). V was trimmed by 5 bases and J by 8 bases, leaving 13 bases between them. The CDR3 is 13 amino acids. CDR3 sequence: CASSGGGGHEQFF. CDR3 coding DNA: TGTGCCAGCAGTGGGGGCGGGGGACATGAGCAGTTCTTC.

This clone was detected only once. The genes are TRBV19 and TRBJ2-7; no reliable D call. Germline V gene lookup returns CDR1 LNHDA and CDR2 SQIVND (reference sequence). Trimming cost V 4 bases and J 6 bases, with 19 bases left between them. The length of the CDR3 is 15 residues. Here the CDR3 DNA reads TGTGCCAGTAGTACACGTCGCCAAGGAGTAGGCGAGCAGTACTTC. Translated: CASSTRRQGVGEQYF. The whole variable domain, filled in from reference TRBV19 and TRBJ2-7, reads DGGITQSPKYLFRKEGQNVTLSCEQNLNHDAMYWYRQDPGQGLRLIYYSQIVNDFQKGDIAEGYSVSREKKESFPLTVTSAQKNPTAFYLCASSTRRQGVGEQYFGPGTRLTVT.

The chain links TRBV6-5 to TRBJ1-2; 7 positions agree with TRBD1. There are 13 residues in the CDR3. Germline trimming cut 5 bases from V and 6 bases from J; bases unmatched to any gene: 6. CDR1 and CDR2 from the germline V gene are MNHEY and SVGAGI. The CDR3 sequence: CASSPTGWDGYTF. The CDR3 DNA is TGTGCCAGCAGTCCGACAGGGTGGGATGGCTACACCTTC.